Presented here are 17 T cell receptor beta chains from one specimen sequenced in a study of patients with pleural tuberculosis. TCRdb called the reads again in MiXCR, with one record for every CDR3 protein. The sample records some 29,000 distinct CDR3 sequences, 15% to 20% being singletons. The sequencing sample was made of peripheral blood. All receptors come from a human donor with pleural tuberculosis.

This clonotype is classed as medium-sized. This sequence joins TRBV28 and TRBJ1-1; D unresolved. V was cut by 3 bases and J by 4 bases, with 3 bases left in between. CDR1 and CDR2 (germline): MDHEN, SYDVKM. The CDR3 covers 11 residues. CDR3 nucleotide sequence: TGTGCCAGCAGTTTCAGCACTGAAGCTTTCTTT. Protein product: CASSFSTEAFF. Full variable domain (outside the CDR3, taken from reference TRBV28 and TRBJ1-1): DVKVTQSSRYLVKRTGEKVFLECVQDMDHENMFWYRQDPGLGLRLIYFSYDVKMKEKGDIPEGYSVSREKKERFSLILESASTNQTSMYLCASSFSTEAFFGQGTRLTVV.

Comment on this clonotype: Given a much more abundant clone one base away, this may be a read error. The chain couples TRBV19 to TRBJ2-6; 9 bases are a match to TRBD1. Germline values: CDR1 LNHDA, CDR2 SQIVND (reference sequence). CDR3 size: 16 residues. CDR3 amino acids: CASSPQGAPGANVLPF. As DNA, the CDR3 is TGTGCCAGTAGTCCACAGGGGGCGCCCGGGGCCAACGTCCTGCCTTTC. Complete variable domain (other parts from reference TRBV19 and TRBJ2-6): DGGITQSPKYLFRKEGQNVTLSCEQNLNHDAMYWYRQDPGQGLRLIYYSQIVNDFQKGDIAEGYSVSREKKESFPLTVTSAQKNPTAFYLCASSPQGAPGANVLPFGAGSRLTVL.

This clonotype was recorded many times. This chain connects TRBV28 to TRBJ1-1; D gene unclear. Germline CDR1 and CDR2: MDHEN and SYDVKM. Trimming shortened V by 6 bases and J by 1 base, and 9 bases separated the two germline ends. The CDR3 covers 13 residues. The CDR3 is CASSSQPNTEAFF. In nucleotides, the CDR3 is TGTGCCAGCAGCTCACAACCGAACACTGAAGCTTTCTTT.

In the case of this clonotype: The junction departs from germline at one end; a sequencing error may be responsible. The chain carries TRBV12-3 or TRBV12-4 and TRBJ2-3; D is unclear. The CDR3 loop spans 13 amino acids. CDR3 amino acids: CAGSSRATDTQYF. CDR3 nucleotides: TGTGCCGGCAGTTCTAGGGCAACAGATACGCAGTATTTT.

Note on this clonotype: Given the absence of the conserved phenylalanine or tryptophan at the CDR3 end, a read error is likely. The chain employs TRBV2 and TRBJ1-1; D remains unclear. V lost 4 bases to trimming and J lost 1 base, with 10 bases between them. Germline-derived CDR1 and CDR2 are SNHLY and FYNNEI. CDR3 size: 14 residues. DNA of the CDR3: TGTGCCAGCAGTGTCTTCGGGGAGAACACTGAAGCTTTCCTC. Protein product: CASSVFGENTEAFL.

This clonotype was counted many times. This rearrangement joins TRBV28 to TRBJ2-7; no clear D. Deletions cut 5 bases from V and 4 bases from J, with 15 bases between. The germline CDR1 and CDR2 sequences are MDHEN and SYDVKM. This CDR3 comprises 14 residues. CDR3 sequence: CASSRTALTYEQYF. DNA of the CDR3: TGTGCCAGCAGTCGGACGGCCCTTACGTACGAGCAGTACTTC.

The table lists this clonotype with many counts. The rearrangement joins TRBV6-1 to TRBJ1-1; a possible D gene is TRBD1 (5 bases). Germline V gene sequence: CDR1 MNHNS, CDR2 SASEGT. Trimming removed 8 bases from V and 0 bases from J, with 22 bases in between. This CDR3 has 17 residues. CDR3 coding DNA: TGTGCCAGCGACGTCGGCCCGGGACGGCCAATGAACACTGAAGCTTTCTTT. Protein: CASDVGPGRPMNTEAFF.

This clonotype is judged medium-sized. The chain has TRBV6-1 and TRBJ1-1; D remains ambiguous. CDR1 and CDR2 (germline): MNHNS, SASEGT. The CDR3 runs 12 residues. V lost 3 bases, J lost 3 bases, and 5 bases lay in between. The CDR3 region is CASSDQYTEAFF. The CDR3 DNA is TGTGCCAGCAGTGATCAGTACACTGAAGCTTTCTTT.

By sample fraction, this clonotype is medium-sized. J is TRBJ1-5 and V is TRBV27; no clear D. CDR1 is MNHEY, CDR2 SMNVEV, per germline (reference sequence). V was pared by 6 bases and J by 6 bases, with 9 bases between. The CDR3 sequence is 12 residues long. The CDR3 nucleotides read TGTGCCAGCAGCCTGGTTGGTCAGCCCCAGCATTTT. It encodes CASSLVGQPQHF.

This clonotype was counted at least ten times. The chain uses TRBV7-9 and TRBJ2-7; D is uncertain. Germline CDR1 is SEHNR and CDR2 is FQNEAQ (reference sequence). Trimming cost V 1 base and J 1 base, with 8 bases left between them. The CDR3 sequence is 14 residues long. CDR3 residues: CASSLGQASYEQYF. The CDR3 coding sequence is TGTGCCAGCAGCTTAGGGCAGGCATCCTACGAGCAGTACTTC. The full variable domain, in which reference TRBV7-9 and TRBJ2-7 provide the parts outside the CDR3, is DTGVSQNPRHKITKRGQNVTFRCDPISEHNRLYWYRQTLGQGPEFLTYFQNEAQLEKSRLLSDRFSAERPKGSFSTLEIQRTEQGDSAMYLCASSLGQASYEQYFGPGTRLTVT.

This clonotype was recorded many times. The chain joins TRBV29-1 to TRBJ1-3, with D possibly TRBD1 on 5 matching bases. Germline CDR1 and CDR2: SQVTM and ANQGSEA. Trimming pared 0 bases from V and 3 bases from J, leaving 12 bases between. The CDR3 spans 15 residues. CDR3 sequence: CSVEDFGRVGNTIYF. The CDR3 DNA sequence: TGCAGCGTTGAAGATTTCGGCAGGGTTGGAAACACCATATATTTT.

The sample holds many counts of this clonotype. The genes are TRBV4-2 and TRBJ2-1, with 10 bases fitting TRBD1. The CDR3 has 15 residues. The trim removed 6 bases at V and 8 bases at J, leaving 10 bases unmatched. Germline assignment: CDR1 LGHNA and CDR2 YNFKEQ. The CDR3 is CASREDRGLSDEQFF. The CDR3 DNA reads as TGTGCCAGCAGGGAAGACAGGGGGCTCTCCGATGAGCAGTTCTTC.

This clonotype was observed at least ten times. The V gene is TRBV4-2, the J gene TRBJ2-1; TRBD1 matches at 12 bases. Germline loops: CDR1 LGHNA, CDR2 YNFKEQ. Trimming took 4 bases from V and 7 from J; bases not matched to a gene: 8. This CDR3 contains 16 residues. The CDR3 nucleotides read TGTGCCAGCAGCCGGGCCGGGACAGGGGGCTCGAATGAGCAGTTCTTC. Its translation is CASSRAGTGGSNEQFF.

This clonotype was seen many times. The chain links TRBV6-6 to TRBJ2-7; 7 nucleotides match TRBD1. V shed 2 bases, J shed 0 bases, and the junction held 7 bases outside the gene matches. Germline V gene sequence: CDR1 MNHNY, CDR2 SVGAGI (reference sequence). The CDR3 length is 16 residues. CDR3 coding DNA: TGTGCCAGCAGTTACCGGGTGACAGGGAGCTCCTACGAGCAGTACTTC. Its protein product is CASSYRVTGSSYEQYF.

This clonotype was counted at least ten times. This chain links TRBV2 with TRBJ1-3; D perhaps matches TRBD1 (5 bases). Germline V gene data show CDR1 as SNHLY and CDR2 as FYNNEI. The length of the CDR3 is 13 residues. Deletions cut 4 bases from V and 1 base from J, with 5 bases between. CDR3 bases: TGTGCCAGCAGTGGGGGGTCTGGAAACACCATATATTTT. Translating gives CASSGGSGNTIYF.

This clonotype has at least ten counts. The genes are TRBV4-1 and TRBJ1-3; D unresolved. Looked up from germline, CDR1 is MGHRA and CDR2 is YSYEKL. CDR3 length: 17 residues. V gave up 1 base and J gave up 4 bases, with 17 bases separating them. In DNA form, the CDR3 reads TGCGCCAGCAGCCAAGGTTCGGCAGGTGCGCCGGGAAACACCATATATTTT. Translating it yields CASSQGSAGAPGNTIYF.

By sample share, this clonotype is medium-sized (0.01 to 0.1%). The rearrangement uses TRBV28 and TRBJ1-5; D call uncertain. The CDR3 runs to 12 residues. V was clipped by 1 base and J by 7 bases, with 5 bases between them. Germline V gives CDR1 MDHEN, CDR2 SYDVKM. The CDR3 region is CASSLSPQPQHF. CDR3 DNA: TGTGCCAGCAGTTTATCCCCCCAGCCCCAGCATTTT.